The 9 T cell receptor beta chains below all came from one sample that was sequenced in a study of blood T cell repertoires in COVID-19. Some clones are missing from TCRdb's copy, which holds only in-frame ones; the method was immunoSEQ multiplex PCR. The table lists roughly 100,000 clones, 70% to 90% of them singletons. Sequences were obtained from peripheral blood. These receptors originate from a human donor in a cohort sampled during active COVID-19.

CDR3 residues: CASSLNPSDHMNTEAFF. CDR3 bases: TGCGCCAGCAGCTTGAATCCCAGCGACCACATGAACACTGAAGCTTTCTTT. J is TRBJ1-1 and V is TRBV5-1; D gene unclear. This CDR3 comprises 17 residues. Trimming cost V 1 base and J 0 bases, with 16 bases left between them. Germline assignment: CDR1 SGHRS and CDR2 YFSETQ.

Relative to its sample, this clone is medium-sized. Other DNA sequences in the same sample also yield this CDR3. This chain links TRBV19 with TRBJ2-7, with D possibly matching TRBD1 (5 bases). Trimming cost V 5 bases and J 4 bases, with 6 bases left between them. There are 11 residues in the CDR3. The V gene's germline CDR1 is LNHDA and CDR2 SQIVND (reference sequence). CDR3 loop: CASSHRYEQYF. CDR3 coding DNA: TGTGCCAGTAGTCACAGGTACGAGCAGTACTTC.

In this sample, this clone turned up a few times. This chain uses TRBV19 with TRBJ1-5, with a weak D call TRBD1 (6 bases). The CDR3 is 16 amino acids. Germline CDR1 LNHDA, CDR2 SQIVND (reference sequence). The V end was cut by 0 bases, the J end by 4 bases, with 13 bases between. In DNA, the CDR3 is TGTGCCAGTAGTATAGATAAGGGCCAGGGGAATCAGCCCCAGCATTTT. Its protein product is CASSIDKGQGNQPQHF.

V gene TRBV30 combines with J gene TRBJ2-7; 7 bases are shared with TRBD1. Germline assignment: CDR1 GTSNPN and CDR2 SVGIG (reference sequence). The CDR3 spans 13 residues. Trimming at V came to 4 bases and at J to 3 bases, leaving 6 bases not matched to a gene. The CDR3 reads CAWNSRDSYEQYF. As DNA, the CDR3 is TGTGCCTGGAACTCCCGGGACAGCTACGAGCAGTACTTC. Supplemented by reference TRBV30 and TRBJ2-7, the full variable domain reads SQTIHQWPATLVQPVGSPLSLECTVEGTSNPNLYWYRQAAGRGLQLLFYSVGIGQISSEVPQNLSASRPQDRQFILSSKKLLLSDSGFYLCAWNSRDSYEQYFGPGTRLTVT.

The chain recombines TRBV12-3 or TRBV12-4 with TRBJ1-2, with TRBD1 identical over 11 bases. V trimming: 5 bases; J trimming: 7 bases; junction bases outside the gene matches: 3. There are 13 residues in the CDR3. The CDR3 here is CASSRDRGAGYTF. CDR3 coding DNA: TGTGCCAGCAGTCGGGACAGGGGGGCTGGCTACACCTTC.

The CDR3 DNA sequence: TGTGCCAGCAGACTGACTAGCGGGAGCACAGATACGCAGTATTTT. This encodes CASRLTSGSTDTQYF. The J gene is TRBJ2-3, the V gene TRBV6-5; 10 bases match TRBD2. The CDR3 loop spans 15 amino acids. CDR1 is MNHEY and CDR2 is SVGAGI in the germline V gene. V was pared by 6 bases and J by 0 bases, with 3 bases of the junction left unmatched.

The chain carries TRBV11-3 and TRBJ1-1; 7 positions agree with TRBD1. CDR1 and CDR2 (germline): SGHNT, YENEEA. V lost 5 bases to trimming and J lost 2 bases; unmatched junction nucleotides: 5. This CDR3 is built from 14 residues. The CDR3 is CASSLRGHNTEAFF. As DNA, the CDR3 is TGTGCCAGCAGCCTTAGGGGGCATAACACTGAAGCTTTCTTT. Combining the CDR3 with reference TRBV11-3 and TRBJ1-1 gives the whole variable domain EAGVVQSPRYKIIEKKQPVAFWCNPISGHNTLYWYLQNLGQGPELLIRYENEEAVDDSQLPKDRFSAERLKGVDSTLKIQPAELGDSAVYLCASSLRGHNTEAFFGQGTRLTVV.

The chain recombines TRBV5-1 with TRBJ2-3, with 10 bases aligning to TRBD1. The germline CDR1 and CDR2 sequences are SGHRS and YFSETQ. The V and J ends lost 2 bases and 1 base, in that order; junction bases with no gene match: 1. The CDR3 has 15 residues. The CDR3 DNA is TGCGCCAGCAGCTTCGGGACAGGGGGCACAGATACGCAGTATTTT. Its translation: CASSFGTGGTDTQYF.

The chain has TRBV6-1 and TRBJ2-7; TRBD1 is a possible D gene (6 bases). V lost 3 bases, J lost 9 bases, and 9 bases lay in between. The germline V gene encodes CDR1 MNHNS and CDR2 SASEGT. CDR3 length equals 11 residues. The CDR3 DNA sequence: TGTGCCAGCAGTGACGGCAGGGGGCAGTACTTC. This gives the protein CASSDGRGQYF.